A single sample gave rise to the 32 T cell receptor beta chains below, sequenced in a study of shared clonotypes between healthy human individuals. Naive CD8 cells were CD45RO-negative, positively selected for CCR7, excluding terminally differentiated effector memory CD45RA+ cells. Measured with immunoSEQ multiplex PCR; TCRdb has only the in-frame clones, and not every one. The table records fewer than 1 million clones, about 97% of them present only once. Sequencing used naive CD8+ T cells sorted from blood. All receptors come from a man aged 30 to 39 in good health.

The chain combines TRBV13 with TRBJ2-1, with TRBD2 matching 8 bases. The CDR3 is 16 residues long. The trim removed 5 bases at V and 2 bases at J, leaving 8 bases unmatched. Germline V gene data show CDR1 as PRHDT and CDR2 as FYEKMQ (reference sequence). The CDR3 nucleotides are TGTGCCAGCAGCCAAGGCTATAGCGGGGCCTACAATGAGCAGTTCTTC. Translating gives CASSQGYSGAYNEQFF.

The chain joins TRBV10-3 to TRBJ1-3; TRBD1 aligns across 9 bases. Trimming removed 3 bases from V and 2 bases from J; junction bases left unmatched: 5. In germline, CDR1 is ENHRY, CDR2 SYGVKD. The CDR3 contains 16 residues. The CDR3 reads CAISDLGQGTGNTIYF. The CDR3 DNA reads as TGTGCCATCAGTGATCTTGGACAGGGGACTGGAAACACCATATATTTT.

The chain recombines TRBV6-1 with TRBJ1-1, with D uncertain. This CDR3 is built from 14 residues. Per germline, CDR1 MNHNS and CDR2 SASEGT. Trimming removed 5 bases from V and 2 bases from J, with 12 bases in between. The CDR3 protein is CASSSGRSNTEAFF. The DNA of the CDR3 is TGTGCCAGCAGTTCAGGCAGGTCCAACACTGAAGCTTTCTTT.

The chain carries TRBV7-2 and TRBJ1-1; 7 nucleotides line up with TRBD1. V trimming: 3 bases; J trimming: 4 bases; junction bases outside the gene matches: 5. Germline CDR1 and CDR2: SGHTA and FQGNSA. The CDR3 length is 14 residues. The CDR3 reads CASSLGQLFTEAFF. Written as DNA, the CDR3 is TGTGCCAGCAGCTTGGGACAGCTCTTCACTGAAGCTTTCTTT.

The rearrangement joins TRBV6-5 to TRBJ1-2; the D gene is possibly TRBD1 (6 bases). This CDR3 region has 13 residues. From germline, CDR1 is MNHEY and CDR2 SVGAGI. V dropped 2 bases and J dropped 7 bases, with 11 bases sitting between them. CDR3 bases: TGTGCCAGCAGTTACCAGGGGCCGAGTGGCTACACCTTC. It yields the protein CASSYQGPSGYTF.

V gene TRBV28 combines with J gene TRBJ2-7, with 7 bases that match TRBD1. With 3 bases clipped from V and 3 bases from J, the junction kept 8 bases outside the gene matches. Germline CDR1 reads MDHEN; CDR2 reads SYDVKM. This CDR3 has 15 amino acids. The CDR3 region has the DNA TGTGCCAGCAGTTTTATCCGTGACAGGGACTACGAGCAGTACTTC. Amino acid sequence: CASSFIRDRDYEQYF.

This chain joins TRBV2 and TRBJ2-1; D unclear. In germline, CDR1 is SNHLY, CDR2 FYNNEI. The CDR3 loop spans 11 amino acids. V gave up 5 bases and J gave up 7 bases, with 6 bases separating them. CDR3 in amino acids: CASSKTNEQFF. CDR3 DNA sequence: TGTGCCAGCAGTAAGACGAATGAGCAGTTCTTC.

The chain carries TRBV7-9 and TRBJ1-1, with 8 bases matching TRBD1. CDR1 and CDR2 from the germline V gene are SEHNR and FQNEAQ (reference sequence). V shed 5 bases, J shed 5 bases, and the junction held 10 bases outside the gene matches. The CDR3 consists of 15 residues. The chain's CDR3 is CASSGWGQAGTEAFF. The DNA for the CDR3 is TGTGCCAGCAGCGGTTGGGGACAGGCCGGGACTGAAGCTTTCTTT.

The chain employs TRBV13 and TRBJ2-7; 9 bases line up with TRBD2. The CDR3 is made up of 14 amino acids. With 2 bases clipped from V and 2 bases from J, the junction kept 1 base outside the gene matches. CDR1 and CDR2 from the germline V gene are PRHDT and FYEKMQ (reference sequence). CDR3 nucleotides: TGTGCCAGCAGCTTAACTAGCGGGCCCTACGAGCAGTACTTC. Amino acids: CASSLTSGPYEQYF.

This rearrangement joins TRBV11-2 to TRBJ2-7; D is unclear. Germline CDR1 is SGHAT and CDR2 is FQNNGV. V lost 2 bases to trimming and J lost 1 base, with 12 bases between them. The CDR3 has 15 residues. The CDR3 DNA follows: TGTGCCAGCAGCTTACCCGGGCGAAAATCCTACGAGCAGTACTTC. Amino acid sequence: CASSLPGRKSYEQYF.

This chain connects TRBV2 to TRBJ2-3; 9 nucleotides match TRBD2. This CDR3 is 14 amino acids long. Trimming removed 11 bases from V and 2 bases from J; junction bases left unmatched: 8. Germline V gene sequence: CDR1 SNHLY, CDR2 FYNNEI. The CDR3 DNA reads as TGTGCCGTAACGACTAGCGGATCCACAGATACGCAGTATTTT. This sequence encodes CAVTTSGSTDTQYF.

This clone was seen a single time. CDR3 nucleotides: TGTGCCAGCGGCGGACTAGCGCTACGGGATACGCAGTATTTT. It yields the protein CASGGLALRDTQYF. This chain joins TRBV27 and TRBJ2-3; 9 nucleotides align to TRBD2. This CDR3 comprises 14 residues. V gave up 8 bases and J gave up 6 bases; unmatched junction bases: 9. Germline CDR1 reads MNHEY; CDR2 reads SMNVEV (reference sequence).

Only one count was recorded for this clone. J is TRBJ2-7 and V is TRBV19; D could derive from TRBD1 or TRBD2 (5 bases each). Trimming stripped 5 bases from V and 3 bases from J, with 11 bases between. The CDR3 sequence is 13 residues long. CDR1 is LNHDA, CDR2 SQIVND, per germline (reference sequence). The DNA of the CDR3 is TGTGCCAGTAGTTCCATTGGGGGCTACGAGCAGTACTTC. Encoded protein: CASSSIGGYEQYF.

This clone was seen once. This chain connects TRBV6-1 to TRBJ2-4; no firm D call. The germline CDR1 and CDR2 sequences are MNHNS and SASEGT. CDR3 length: 14 residues. Trimming shortened V by 2 bases and J by 6 bases, and 11 bases separated the two germline ends. CDR3 DNA: TGTGCCAGCAGTGAATGGGCTGGTGGAAACATTCAGTACTTC. Protein product: CASSEWAGGNIQYF.

The rearrangement uses TRBV6-1 and TRBJ1-4, with D tentatively TRBD1 (5 bases). The V gene lost 3 bases and the J gene lost 8 bases, with 25 bases spanning the gap. The germline V gene encodes CDR1 MNHNS and CDR2 SASEGT. There are 18 residues in the CDR3. The CDR3 DNA reads TGTGCCAGCAGTGACGCGGCCATAACAGGAATAAATTCGGAAAAACTGTTTTTT. Encoded protein: CASSDAAITGINSEKLFF.

The chain links TRBV11-2 to TRBJ2-7, with D maybe TRBD1 (6 bases). The CDR3 is made up of 15 amino acids. Germline values: CDR1 SGHAT, CDR2 FQNNGV. Trimming left V 3 bases short and J 4 bases short, with 16 bases between. CDR3 amino acids: CASSLGARSSYEQYF. The CDR3 DNA reads as TGTGCCAGCAGCTTGGGGGCGCGAAGTTCGTACGAGCAGTACTTC.

The chain uses TRBV19 and TRBJ2-7; 10 bases line up with TRBD1. V lost 4 bases, J lost 6 bases, and 9 bases stayed unmatched. Germline CDR1 and CDR2: LNHDA and SQIVND (reference sequence). The CDR3 loop spans 15 amino acids. Here the CDR3 reads CASSTRQGANGEQYF. The CDR3, as DNA: TGTGCCAGTAGTACTCGACAGGGGGCGAATGGCGAGCAGTACTTC.

This clone was recorded only once. The chain has TRBV10-2 and TRBJ2-1; TRBD2 aligns across 7 bases. V shed 8 bases, J shed 4 bases, and the junction held 5 bases outside the gene matches. The CDR3 is made up of 13 amino acids. Germline V gene sequence: CDR1 WSHSY, CDR2 SAAADI. CDR3 in DNA: TGCGCCAGCCTAGCGGATACTTACAATGAGCAGTTCTTC. As protein: CASLADTYNEQFF.

V usage is TRBV11-2 and J usage is TRBJ2-7; D perhaps matches TRBD1 (6 bases). CDR3 length equals 14 residues. The V and J ends lost 5 bases and 3 bases respectively, with 14 bases between them. Germline V gives CDR1 SGHAT, CDR2 FQNNGV. The CDR3 here is CASSPPGHNYEQYF. In nucleotides, the CDR3 is TGTGCCAGCAGCCCACCGGGACACAACTACGAGCAGTACTTC.

The J gene is TRBJ2-7, the V gene TRBV7-9; 12 nucleotides agree with TRBD2. Trimming took 4 bases from V and 3 from J; bases not matched to a gene: 7. The CDR3 is 16 amino acids. CDR1 SEHNR and CDR2 FQNEAQ come from the germline V gene (reference sequence). The CDR3 region has the DNA TGTGCCAGCAGCTCCTCTAGCGGGAGGGGTCTCTACGAGCAGTACTTC. It codes for CASSSSSGRGLYEQYF.

The chain recombines TRBV6-5 with TRBJ1-2; 12 nucleotides match TRBD1. The CDR3 runs to 16 residues. V dropped 2 bases and J dropped 8; count of bases not matched to a gene: 9. CDR1 is MNHEY, CDR2 SVGAGI, per germline. The CDR3 region has the DNA TGTGCCAGCAGTTACACTCCGGGACAGGGGGCAGGAGGCTACACCTTC. Translated, it gives CASSYTPGQGAGGYTF.

V usage is TRBV11-2 and J usage is TRBJ1-2, with D tentatively TRBD1 (5 bases). The CDR3 has 15 amino acids. Germline CDR1 reads SGHAT; CDR2 reads FQNNGV. The V and J ends lost 1 base and 4 bases respectively, with 13 bases between them. The CDR3 sequence is CASSLVAGRTYGYTF. The CDR3 DNA reads as TGTGCCAGCAGCTTAGTTGCAGGGAGAACCTATGGCTACACCTTC.

This chain links TRBV7-9 with TRBJ1-5; D might be TRBD1 (6 bases). This CDR3 spans 16 amino acids. Germline-derived CDR1 and CDR2 are SEHNR and FQNEAQ (reference sequence). Trimming shortened V by 1 base and J by 6 bases, and 16 bases separated the two germline ends. CDR3 sequence reads: CASSLEQGMGTQPQHF. The CDR3 DNA follows: TGTGCCAGCAGCTTAGAACAGGGTATGGGGACTCAGCCCCAGCATTTT.

The genes are TRBV10-3 and TRBJ2-1, with TRBD2 as a possible D gene (6 bases). The CDR3 length is 16 residues. Trimming took 3 bases from V and 2 from J, leaving 14 bases between them. Germline V gene lookup returns CDR1 ENHRY and CDR2 SYGVKD. The CDR3 protein is CAISDVEGGAYNEQFF. The CDR3 nucleotides are TGTGCCATCAGTGATGTGGAGGGAGGAGCCTACAATGAGCAGTTCTTC.

The V call is TRBV11-2, the J call TRBJ2-1; D not resolved. CDR1 is SGHAT, CDR2 FQNNGV, per germline. V gave up 5 bases and J gave up 6 bases, with 11 bases separating them. This CDR3 has 13 amino acids. Here the CDR3 DNA reads TGTGCCAGCAGCCCGGAAGGGCCCAATGAGCAGTTCTTC. As protein: CASSPEGPNEQFF.

CDR3 region: CASSYHGLAGAPYEQYF. The CDR3 DNA is TGTGCCAGCAGTTATCATGGACTAGCGGGAGCTCCCTACGAGCAGTACTTC. The chain recombines TRBV7-8 with TRBJ2-7, with 13 bases lining up with TRBD2. The length of the CDR3 is 17 residues. Germline CDR1 SGHVS, CDR2 FQNEAQ. Trimming removed 6 bases from V and 2 bases from J; junction bases left unmatched: 10.

The sample holds one count of this clone. The chain links TRBV7-9 to TRBJ1-5; no firm D call. V dropped 6 bases and J dropped 3 bases, with 18 bases sitting between them. The CDR3 totals 16 residues. Germline-derived CDR1 and CDR2 are SEHNR and FQNEAQ (reference sequence). The CDR3 sequence: CASRPTGPESNQPQHF. The CDR3 DNA sequence: TGTGCCAGCAGACCTACTGGACCAGAATCCAATCAGCCCCAGCATTTT.

This clone occurred once. The chain joins TRBV5-4 to TRBJ2-7; TRBD1 might be the D (5 bases). In germline, CDR1 is SGHNT, CDR2 YYREEE (reference sequence). Trimming removed 5 bases at V and 3 bases at J, with 18 bases between. This CDR3 has 15 amino acids. CDR3 sequence: CASSTPGSGLYEQYF. CDR3 DNA sequence: TGTGCCAGCAGTACACCGGGCTCAGGGCTCTACGAGCAGTACTTC. Using reference TRBV5-4 and TRBJ2-7 for the parts outside the CDR3, the full variable domain is ETGVTQSPTHLIKTRGQQVTLRCSSQSGHNTVSWYQQALGQGPQFIFQYYREEENGRGNFPPRFSGLQFPNYSSELNVNALELDDSALYLCASSTPGSGLYEQYFGPGTRLTVT.

J is TRBJ1-2 and V is TRBV30; a possible D gene is TRBD1 (5 bases). Germline CDR1 reads GTSNPN; CDR2 reads SVGIG (reference sequence). Trimming took 8 bases from V and 5 from J, leaving 9 bases between them. The CDR3 consists of 10 residues. DNA for the CDR3: TGTGCCCAGGGAACATATGGCTACACCTTC. As protein: CAQGTYGYTF.

The chain has TRBV4-1 and TRBJ1-1; D is perhaps TRBD1 (5 bases). Germline V gives CDR1 MGHRA, CDR2 YSYEKL. V lost 7 bases, J lost 3 bases, and 21 bases lay in between. The CDR3 runs 16 residues. In DNA, the CDR3 is TGCGCCAGCACCCAGGGTTTCCGGCCTAGTGACACTGAAGCTTTCTTT. Protein product: CASTQGFRPSDTEAFF.

The rearrangement uses TRBV6-6 and TRBJ2-3; TRBD2 agrees at 7 bases. V trimming: 6 bases; J trimming: 2 bases; junction bases outside the gene matches: 8. CDR1 is MNHNY and CDR2 is SVGAGI in the germline V gene (reference sequence). The CDR3 has 15 residues. CDR3 sequence (DNA): TGTGCCAGCAGCAACCTAGCGGAGGCCACAGATACGCAGTATTTT. This gives the protein CASSNLAEATDTQYF.

V and J are TRBV11-1 and TRBJ2-3, with D perhaps being TRBD1 or TRBD2 (5 bases each). The CDR3 has 13 residues. Looked up from germline, CDR1 is SGHAT and CDR2 is FQDESV (reference sequence). With 5 bases removed from V and 4 bases from J, the gap between germline ends came to 10 bases. CDR3 region: CASSVQGADTQYF. The DNA for the CDR3 is TGTGCCAGCAGCGTCCAGGGAGCAGATACGCAGTATTTT.